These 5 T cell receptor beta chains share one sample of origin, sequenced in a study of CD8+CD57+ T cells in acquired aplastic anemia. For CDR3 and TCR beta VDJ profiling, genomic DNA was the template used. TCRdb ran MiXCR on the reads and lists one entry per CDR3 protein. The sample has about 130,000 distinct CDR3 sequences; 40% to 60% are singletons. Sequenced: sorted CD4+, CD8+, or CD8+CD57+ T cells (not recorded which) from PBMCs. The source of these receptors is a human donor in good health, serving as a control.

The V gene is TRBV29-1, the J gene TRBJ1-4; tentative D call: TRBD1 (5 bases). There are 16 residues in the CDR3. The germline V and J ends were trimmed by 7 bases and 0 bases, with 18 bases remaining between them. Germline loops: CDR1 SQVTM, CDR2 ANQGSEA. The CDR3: CSARQTARATNEKLFF. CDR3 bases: TGCAGCGCCAGACAGACAGCGAGAGCAACTAATGAAAAACTGTTTTTT.

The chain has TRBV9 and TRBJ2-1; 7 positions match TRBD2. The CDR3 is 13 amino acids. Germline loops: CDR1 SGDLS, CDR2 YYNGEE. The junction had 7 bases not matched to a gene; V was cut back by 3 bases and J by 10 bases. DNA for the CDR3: TGTGCCAGCAGCGCTAGCGGCCAGGACGAGCAGTTCTTC. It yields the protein CASSASGQDEQFF.

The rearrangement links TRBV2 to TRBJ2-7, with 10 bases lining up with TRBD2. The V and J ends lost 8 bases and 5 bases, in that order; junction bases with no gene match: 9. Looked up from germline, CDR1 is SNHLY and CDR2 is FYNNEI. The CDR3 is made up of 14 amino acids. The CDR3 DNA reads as TGTGCCAGCGGGGGGGCTAGCGGGGGCCACGAGCAGTACTTC. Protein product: CASGGASGGHEQYF.

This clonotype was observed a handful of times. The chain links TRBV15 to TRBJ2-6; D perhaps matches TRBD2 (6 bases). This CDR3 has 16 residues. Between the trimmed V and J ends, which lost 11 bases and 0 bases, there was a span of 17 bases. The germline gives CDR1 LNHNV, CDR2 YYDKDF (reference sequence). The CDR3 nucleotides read TGTGCCGTTGGGCGGGGAACGAGCTCTGGGGCCAACGTCCTGACTTTC. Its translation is CAVGRGTSSGANVLTF.

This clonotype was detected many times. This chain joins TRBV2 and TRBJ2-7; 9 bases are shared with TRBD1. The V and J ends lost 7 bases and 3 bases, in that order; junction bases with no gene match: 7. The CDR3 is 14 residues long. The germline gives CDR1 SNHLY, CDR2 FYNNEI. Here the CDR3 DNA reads TGTGCCAGCAACCTCAGGACAGGGGACTACGAGCAGTACTTC. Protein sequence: CASNLRTGDYEQYF.